This T cell receptor beta chain was sequenced during a study of shared clonotypes between healthy human individuals. Original analysis: ImmunoSEQ only sent back junction sequences with no quality scores, so filtering was done differently. Some clones are missing from TCRdb's copy, which holds only in-frame ones; the method was immunoSEQ multiplex PCR. That table supplies the V and J calls and clone size; D and trimming were determined from the DNA. The sample yields 2.3 million or so clones, more than 85% seen once. CDR3 length: 13 residues. V lost 6 bases to trimming and J lost 6 bases, with 11 bases between them. The germline V gene encodes CDR1 MDHEN and CDR2 SYDVKM.

The source of this sequence is a man aged 18 to 29 in good health. Some clones in this sample may be carry-over from other donors' samples. V gene TRBV28 combines with J gene TRBJ1-4; tentative D call: TRBD1 (5 bases). The sequencing input was naive CD4+ T cells from PBMCs. This sample's subset: CD45RA+ positively selected. In DNA, the CDR3 is TGTGCCAGCAGCTCTGCAGGGTATGAAAAACTGTTTTTT. Encoded protein: CASSSAGYEKLFF.